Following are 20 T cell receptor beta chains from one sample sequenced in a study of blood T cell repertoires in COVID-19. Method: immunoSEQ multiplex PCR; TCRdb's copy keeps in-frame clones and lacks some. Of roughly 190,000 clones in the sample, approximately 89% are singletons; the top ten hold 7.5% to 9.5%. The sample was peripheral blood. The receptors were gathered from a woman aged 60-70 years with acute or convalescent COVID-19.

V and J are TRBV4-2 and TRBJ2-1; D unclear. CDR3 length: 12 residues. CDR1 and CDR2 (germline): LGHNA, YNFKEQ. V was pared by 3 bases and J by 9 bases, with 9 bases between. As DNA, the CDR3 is TGTGCCAGCAGCCACCCCCCCATTGAGCAGTTCTTC. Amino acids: CASSHPPIEQFF.

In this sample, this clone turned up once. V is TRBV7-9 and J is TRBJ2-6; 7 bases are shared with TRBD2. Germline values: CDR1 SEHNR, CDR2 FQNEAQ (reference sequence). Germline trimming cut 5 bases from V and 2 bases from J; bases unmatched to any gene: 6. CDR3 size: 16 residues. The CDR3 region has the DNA TGTGCCAGCAGCCACTTGGGAGGGGCTGGGGCCAACGTCCTGACTTTC. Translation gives CASSHLGGAGANVLTF.

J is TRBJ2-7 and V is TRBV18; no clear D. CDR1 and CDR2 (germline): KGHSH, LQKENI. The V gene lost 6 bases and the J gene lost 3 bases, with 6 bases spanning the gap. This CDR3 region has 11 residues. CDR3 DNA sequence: TGTGCCAGCTCTAGTAACTACGAGCAGTACGTC. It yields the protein CASSSNYEQYV.

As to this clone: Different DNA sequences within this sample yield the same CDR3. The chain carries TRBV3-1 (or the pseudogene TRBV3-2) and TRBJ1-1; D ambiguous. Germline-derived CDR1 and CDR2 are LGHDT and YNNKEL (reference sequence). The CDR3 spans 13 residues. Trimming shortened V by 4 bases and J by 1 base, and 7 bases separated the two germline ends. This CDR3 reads CASSPRRNTEAFF. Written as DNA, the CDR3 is TGTGCCAGCAGCCCGAGAAGGAACACTGAAGCTTTCTTT.

CDR3 DNA sequence: TGTGCCAGCTCACCCGACAGGGGCTATGGCTACACCTTC. This translates into CASSPDRGYGYTF. The chain uses TRBV18 and TRBJ1-2; 8 bases are shared with TRBD1. With V trimmed by 3 bases and J by 4 bases, 1 base remained unmatched. The CDR3 sequence is 13 residues long. Germline CDR1 reads KGHSH; CDR2 reads LQKENI.

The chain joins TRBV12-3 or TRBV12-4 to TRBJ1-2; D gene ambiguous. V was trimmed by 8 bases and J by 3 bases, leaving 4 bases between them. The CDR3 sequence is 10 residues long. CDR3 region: CASGYYGYTF. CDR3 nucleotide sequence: TGTGCCAGCGGCTACTATGGCTACACCTTC.

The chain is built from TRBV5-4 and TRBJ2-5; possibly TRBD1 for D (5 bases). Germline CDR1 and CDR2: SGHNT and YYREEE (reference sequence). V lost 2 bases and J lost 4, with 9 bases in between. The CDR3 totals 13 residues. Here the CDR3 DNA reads TGTGCCAGCAGCTTCAGGGTCGGAGAGACCCAGTACTTC. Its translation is CASSFRVGETQYF.

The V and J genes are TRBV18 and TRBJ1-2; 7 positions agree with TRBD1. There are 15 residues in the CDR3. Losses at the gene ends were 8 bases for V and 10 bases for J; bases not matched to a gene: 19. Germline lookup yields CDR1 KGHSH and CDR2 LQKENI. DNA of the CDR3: TGTGCCAGCGTACTAATGGGACAGCTCTCACTACCCTACACCTTC. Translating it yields CASVLMGQLSLPYTF.

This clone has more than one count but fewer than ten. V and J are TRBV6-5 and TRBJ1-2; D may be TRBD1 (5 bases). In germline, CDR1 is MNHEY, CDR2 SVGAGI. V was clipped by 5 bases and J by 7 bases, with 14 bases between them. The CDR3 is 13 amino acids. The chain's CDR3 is CASSRTPGRGYTF. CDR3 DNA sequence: TGTGCCAGCAGTCGGACACCGGGCCGTGGCTACACCTTC.

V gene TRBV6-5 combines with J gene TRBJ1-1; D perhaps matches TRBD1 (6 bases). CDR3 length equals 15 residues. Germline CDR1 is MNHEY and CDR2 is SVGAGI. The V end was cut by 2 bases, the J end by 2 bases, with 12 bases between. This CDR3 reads CASSYEGGRNTEAFF. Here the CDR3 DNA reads TGTGCCAGCAGTTACGAGGGGGGGAGAAACACTGAAGCTTTCTTT.

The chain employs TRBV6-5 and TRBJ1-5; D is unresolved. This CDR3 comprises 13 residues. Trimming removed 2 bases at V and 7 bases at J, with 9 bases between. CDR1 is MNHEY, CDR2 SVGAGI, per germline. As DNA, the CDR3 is TGTGCCAGCAGTTACGCGGTCCGGCAGCCCCAGCATTTT. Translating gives CASSYAVRQPQHF.

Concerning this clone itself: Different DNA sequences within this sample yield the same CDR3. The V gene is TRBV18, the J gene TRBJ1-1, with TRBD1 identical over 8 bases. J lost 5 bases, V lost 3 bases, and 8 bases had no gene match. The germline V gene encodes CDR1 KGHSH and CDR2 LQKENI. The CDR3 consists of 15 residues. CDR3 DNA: TGTGCCAGCTCACCCCTCGGACAGGGTGAAACTGAAGCTTTCTTT. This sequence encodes CASSPLGQGETEAFF. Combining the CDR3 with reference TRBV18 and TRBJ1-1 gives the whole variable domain NAGVMQNPRHLVRRRGQEARLRCSPMKGHSHVYWYRQLPEEGLKFMVYLQKENIIDESGMPKERFSAEFPKEGPSILRIQQVVRGDSAAYFCASSPLGQGETEAFFGQGTRLTVV.

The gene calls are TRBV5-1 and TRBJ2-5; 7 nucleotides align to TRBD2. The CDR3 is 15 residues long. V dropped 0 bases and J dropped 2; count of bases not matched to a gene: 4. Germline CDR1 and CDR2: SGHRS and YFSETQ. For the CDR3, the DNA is TGCGCCAGCAGCTTGGGCGGGAGTTTACAAGAGACCCAGTACTTC. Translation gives CASSLGGSLQETQYF.

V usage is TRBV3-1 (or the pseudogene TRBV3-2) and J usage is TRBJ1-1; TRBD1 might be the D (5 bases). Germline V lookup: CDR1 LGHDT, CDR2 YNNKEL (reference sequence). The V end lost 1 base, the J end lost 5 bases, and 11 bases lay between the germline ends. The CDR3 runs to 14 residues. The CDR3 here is CASSQAGGMTEAFF. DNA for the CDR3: TGTGCCAGCAGCCAAGCCGGGGGGATGACTGAAGCTTTCTTT.

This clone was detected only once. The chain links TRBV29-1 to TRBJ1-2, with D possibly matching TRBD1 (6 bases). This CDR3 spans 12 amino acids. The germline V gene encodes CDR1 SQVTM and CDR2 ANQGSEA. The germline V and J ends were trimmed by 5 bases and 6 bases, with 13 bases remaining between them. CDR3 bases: TGCAGCGTTAATAGACAGGCTCATGGCTACACCTTC. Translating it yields CSVNRQAHGYTF.

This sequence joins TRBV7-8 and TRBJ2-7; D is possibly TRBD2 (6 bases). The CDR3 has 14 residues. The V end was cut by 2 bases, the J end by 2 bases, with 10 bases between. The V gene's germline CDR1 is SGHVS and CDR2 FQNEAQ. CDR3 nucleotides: TGTGCCAGCAGCTTATTCCCTAGCGCCTACGAGCAGTACGTC. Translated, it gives CASSLFPSAYEQYV.

Here the CDR3 DNA reads TGCGCCAGCAGCAGAAGGGGGACTAGCGGTGGCGGGGAGCTGTTTTTT. This translates into CASSRRGTSGGGELFF. The V and J genes are TRBV5-1 and TRBJ2-2, with 11 bases that match TRBD2. V lost 4 bases, J lost 7 bases, and 9 bases stayed unmatched. The CDR3 totals 16 residues. Germline CDR1 and CDR2: SGHRS and YFSETQ.

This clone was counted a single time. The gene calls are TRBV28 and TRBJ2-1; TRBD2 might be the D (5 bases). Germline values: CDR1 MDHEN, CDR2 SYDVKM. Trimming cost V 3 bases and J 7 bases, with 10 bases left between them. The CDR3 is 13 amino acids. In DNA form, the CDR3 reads TGTGCCAGCAGTTTGGACTGGCTGAATGAGCAGTTCTTC. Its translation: CASSLDWLNEQFF.

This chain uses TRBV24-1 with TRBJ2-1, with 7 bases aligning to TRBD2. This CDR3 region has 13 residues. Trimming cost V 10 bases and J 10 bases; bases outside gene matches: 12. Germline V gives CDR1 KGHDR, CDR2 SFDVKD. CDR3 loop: CATQRGVHQEQFF. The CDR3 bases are TGTGCCACACAGCGGGGAGTTCACCAGGAGCAGTTCTTC.

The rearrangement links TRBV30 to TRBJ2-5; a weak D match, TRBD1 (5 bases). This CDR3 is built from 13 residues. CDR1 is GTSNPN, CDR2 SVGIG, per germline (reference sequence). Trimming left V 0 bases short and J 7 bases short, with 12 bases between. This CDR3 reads CAWSVQADGTQYF. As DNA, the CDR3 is TGTGCCTGGAGTGTACAGGCAGATGGGACCCAGTACTTC.